This is a list of T cell receptor beta chains from one sample in a study of identical twins. TCRdb re-called the 5' RACE reads with MiXCR, one entry per CDR3 protein. The table records some 900,000 distinct CDR3 sequences, 9% to 15% of them present only once. The same data also went into a second study, on yellow fever vaccine responses in identical twins.

Sequencing was performed on PBMCs. The receptors were sampled from a woman between 18 and 29 years old in good health. Both conserved end residues are part of each CDR3. A D gene is named only where the DNA matches it firmly. A row's size may be missing; if present it is once, few, many or a size class.

D: TRBD1; size: many; V: TRBV2; J: TRBJ2-3; CDR3: CASPTLRDSSTDTQYF; DNA: TGTGCCAGCCCTACCCTCCGGGACAGTAGCACAGATACGCAGTATTTT
D: TRBD2; size: many; V: TRBV7-2; J: TRBJ2-1; CDR3: CASSFGLAGEQFF; DNA: TGTGCCAGCAGTTTTGGACTAGCGGGTGAGCAGTTCTTC
D: TRBD2; size: few; V: TRBV4-1; J: TRBJ2-1; CDR3: CASSQGSASGRTYNEQFF; DNA: TGCGCCAGCAGCCAAGGTTCTGCTAGCGGGAGGACCTACAATGAGCAGTTCTTC
D: TRBD2; size: many; V: TRBV3-1; J: TRBJ2-1; CDR3: CASSQGLAGVNEQFF; DNA: TGTGCCAGCAGCCAGGGACTAGCGGGAGTAAATGAGCAGTTCTTC
D: TRBD1; size: few; V: TRBV12-3/TRBV12-4; J: TRBJ1-2; CDR3: CASTPGQTMNYGYTF; DNA: TGTGCCAGCACCCCGGGACAGACTATGAACTATGGCTACACCTTC
D: NA; size: many; V: TRBV4-1; J: TRBJ1-5; CDR3: CASSQDGGTSNQPQHF; DNA: TGCGCCAGCAGCCAAGATGGGGGCACTAGCAATCAGCCCCAGCATTTT
D: TRBD2; size: NA; V: TRBV5-1; J: TRBJ2-3; CDR3: CASSLRTSSSPDTQYF; DNA: TGCGCCAGCAGCCTTAGGACTAGCAGTTCCCCAGATACGCAGTATTTT
D: TRBD1; size: NA; V: TRBV7-9; J: TRBJ2-7; CDR3: CASSLADRYEQYF; DNA: TGTGCCAGCAGCTTAGCGGACAGGTACGAGCAGTACTTC
D: TRBD1; size: NA; V: TRBV5-1; J: TRBJ2-5; CDR3: CASSRGQGTPQETQYF; DNA: TGCGCCAGCAGCCGGGGACAGGGAACCCCCCAAGAGACCCAGTACTTC
D: NA; size: few; V: TRBV5-1; J: TRBJ1-1; CDR3: CASSLTPMNTEAFF; DNA: TGCGCCAGCAGCCTGACACCCATGAACACTGAAGCTTTCTTT
D: TRBD2; size: NA; V: TRBV9; J: TRBJ2-7; CDR3: CASSKTSGTGYEQYF; DNA: TGTGCCAGCAGCAAGACTAGCGGGACCGGCTACGAGCAGTACTTC
D: NA; size: NA; V: TRBV12-3/TRBV12-4; J: TRBJ2-7; CDR3: CASSLGEVSYEQYF; DNA: TGTGCCAGCAGTTTAGGTGAGGTCTCCTACGAGCAGTACTTC
D: NA; size: few; V: TRBV20-1; J: TRBJ2-5; CDR3: CSARVEADRRGTQYF; DNA: TGCAGTGCTAGAGTAGAAGCGGACCGGCGGGGGACCCAGTACTTC